One and the same sample provided the 20 T cell receptor beta chains below, sequenced in a study of T cells in localized non-small cell lung cancer. Sequenced by immunoSEQ multiplex PCR; TCRdb stores in-frame clones only, minus some. The sample has 75,000 to 95,000 clones; 87% are singletons. Sample: peripheral blood, taken before any cancer treatment. All receptors come from a man aged 35-69 years with stage I squamous cell lung carcinoma.

This chain joins TRBV29-1 and TRBJ1-2; D is unclear. This CDR3 contains 15 residues. V dropped 1 base and J dropped 4 bases, with 16 bases sitting between them. Germline lookup yields CDR1 SQVTM and CDR2 ANQGSEA. CDR3 in DNA: TGCAGCGTTGAAGGGCAGAGAGTTGGTGGCTATGGCTACACCTTC. This encodes CSVEGQRVGGYGYTF.

This sequence joins TRBV7-9 and TRBJ2-2; D uncertain. This CDR3 comprises 16 residues. The V gene lost 2 bases and the J gene lost 6 bases, with 16 bases spanning the gap. CDR1 SEHNR and CDR2 FQNEAQ come from the germline V gene (reference sequence). The CDR3 loop reads CASSLMMGYTAGELFF. The CDR3 nucleotides read TGTGCCAGCAGCTTAATGATGGGGTATACGGCCGGGGAGCTGTTTTTT. The complete variable domain, with remaining parts taken from reference TRBV7-9 and TRBJ2-2, reads DTGVSQNPRHKITKRGQNVTFRCDPISEHNRLYWYRQTLGQGPEFLTYFQNEAQLEKSRLLSDRFSAERPKGSFSTLEIQRTEQGDSAMYLCASSLMMGYTAGELFFGEGSRLTVL.

This chain connects TRBV5-1 to TRBJ2-1; the match to TRBD2 covers 12 bases. This CDR3 comprises 19 residues. Germline V gene sequence: CDR1 SGHRS, CDR2 YFSETQ. The J segment lost 2 bases and the V segment lost 4 bases, leaving 13 bases of the junction unmatched. The CDR3 here is CASSLRRLAGGAPYNEQFF. The CDR3 nucleotides are TGCGCCAGCAGCCTCCGGCGTCTAGCGGGGGGGGCCCCCTACAATGAGCAGTTCTTC.

This rearrangement joins TRBV7-2 to TRBJ1-1; 11 bases align to TRBD1. CDR1 SGHTA and CDR2 FQGNSA come from the germline V gene. This CDR3 is built from 14 residues. J lost 4 bases, V lost 5 bases, and 3 bases had no gene match. DNA of the CDR3: TGTGCCAGCAGCCGGGACAGGGGGAGCACTGAAGCTTTCTTT. Its translation is CASSRDRGSTEAFF.

The chain links TRBV7-9 to TRBJ1-4; TRBD1 might be the D (5 bases). This CDR3 is 15 amino acids long. Trimming shortened V by 1 base and J by 8 bases, and 14 bases separated the two germline ends. In germline, CDR1 is SEHNR, CDR2 FQNEAQ (reference sequence). The CDR3 region has the DNA TGTGCCAGCAGCTTAGTCAGCGGGACCCTCGAAAAACTGTTTTTT. Protein: CASSLVSGTLEKLFF.

This CDR3 reads CASRGVSSYEQYF. In DNA form, the CDR3 reads TGTGCCAGCCGGGGGGTCAGCTCCTACGAGCAGTACTTC. The V gene is TRBV28, the J gene TRBJ2-7; 7 bases are a match to TRBD2. The V and J ends lost 8 bases and 0 bases, in that order; junction bases with no gene match: 4. The CDR3 runs 13 residues. Germline assignment: CDR1 MDHEN and CDR2 SYDVKM.

This chain uses TRBV5-1 with TRBJ2-1; D is unresolved. Trimming took 3 bases from V and 2 from J, leaving 12 bases between them. Germline V CDR1 and CDR2: SGHRS, YFSETQ. This CDR3 has 15 residues. As DNA, the CDR3 is TGCGCCAGCAGCTCGAGACCTGGGACCTACAATGAGCAGTTCTTC. Its protein product is CASSSRPGTYNEQFF.

This chain uses TRBV5-8 with TRBJ2-7; possible D gene TRBD2, 5 bases. CDR3 size: 14 residues. Trimming left V 4 bases short and J 2 bases short, with 13 bases between. Germline CDR1 and CDR2: SGHTS and YDEGEE. The CDR3 nucleotides read TGTGCCAGCAGCAGGACTGGGGAAGCCTACGAGCAGTACTTC. This sequence encodes CASSRTGEAYEQYF.

This clone was detected only a few times. This chain links TRBV5-4 with TRBJ2-5; a weak D match, TRBD2 (5 bases). There are 15 residues in the CDR3. The V end lost 0 bases, the J end lost 2 bases, and 11 bases lay between the germline ends. Germline-derived CDR1 and CDR2 are SGHNT and YYREEE (reference sequence). The CDR3 coding sequence is TGTGCCAGCAGCTTGGGGGGAGCAACTCAAGAGACCCAGTACTTC. Translating gives CASSLGGATQETQYF.

This chain joins TRBV6-5 and TRBJ1-2; tentatively, D is TRBD1 (5 bases). This CDR3 is built from 15 residues. V lost 3 bases and J 2 bases, leaving 13 bases between the germline ends. Germline values: CDR1 MNHEY, CDR2 SVGAGI. In DNA, the CDR3 is TGTGCCAGCAGTTATTCCAGGGCCCCAAACTATGGCTACACCTTC. It yields the protein CASSYSRAPNYGYTF.

This chain joins TRBV5-1 and TRBJ1-3; 9 bases align to TRBD1. Germline assignment: CDR1 SGHRS and CDR2 YFSETQ. This CDR3 is built from 16 residues. J gave up 0 bases and V 4 bases, and 5 bases lay outside the gene matches. CDR3 in amino acids: CASSRGQGFSGNTIYF. CDR3 DNA sequence: TGCGCCAGCAGCCGGGGACAGGGCTTCTCTGGAAACACCATATATTTT.

CDR3 loop: CASSVEGGFGNTIYF. As DNA, the CDR3 is TGTGCCAGCAGCGTAGAAGGAGGGTTCGGAAACACCATATATTTT. The chain carries TRBV9 and TRBJ1-3; D is undetermined. V lost 0 bases and J lost 4, with 11 bases in between. Germline lookup yields CDR1 SGDLS and CDR2 YYNGEE. The length of the CDR3 is 15 residues.

The chain uses TRBV27 and TRBJ2-7, with 9 bases that match TRBD1. After removal of 6 bases from V and 3 bases from J, the junction contained 3 bases not matched to a gene. Germline loops: CDR1 MNHEY, CDR2 SMNVEV (reference sequence). The CDR3 length is 13 residues. In DNA form, the CDR3 reads TGTGCCAGCAGGCGGGGACAGGGCTACGAGCAGTACTTC. Protein sequence: CASRRGQGYEQYF.

This clone has only one observation. This sequence joins TRBV28 and TRBJ2-7; D is possibly TRBD2 (5 bases). Trimming took off 8 bases at V and 4 bases at J, with 15 bases between the two ends. The CDR3 extends over 13 amino acids. From germline, CDR1 is MDHEN and CDR2 SYDVKM. DNA for the CDR3: TGTGCCAGCCACCCCCGCCCGGGGTACGAGCAGTACTTC. It yields the protein CASHPRPGYEQYF.

The V and J genes are TRBV27 and TRBJ2-2, with D hard to call. Germline lookup yields CDR1 MNHEY and CDR2 SMNVEV (reference sequence). The CDR3 consists of 12 residues. Trimming stripped 5 bases from V and 4 bases from J, with 5 bases between. CDR3 bases: TGTGCCAGCAGTCAAACCACCGGGGAGCTGTTTTTT. Residues: CASSQTTGELFF.

The chain employs TRBV7-2 and TRBJ1-3; D not resolved. CDR3 length: 14 residues. Germline V lookup: CDR1 SGHTA, CDR2 FQGNSA. Trimming took off 5 bases at V and 5 bases at J, with 13 bases between the two ends. The CDR3 is CASSPLTVRNTIYF. The CDR3 nucleotides are TGTGCCAGCAGCCCCCTCACAGTCAGAAACACCATATATTTT.

This rearrangement joins TRBV11-2 to TRBJ1-1; D uncertain. Trimming took 2 bases from V and 5 from J, leaving 12 bases between them. This CDR3 has 14 residues. Germline V gives CDR1 SGHAT, CDR2 FQNNGV. The CDR3 is CASSLKGGRTEAFF. The CDR3 bases are TGTGCCAGCAGCTTAAAGGGTGGGCGGACTGAAGCTTTCTTT.

This clone has a handful of counts. CDR3: CASRPPSAGASGSTGELFF. The CDR3 nucleotides are TGTGCCAGCCGACCCCCTTCCGCGGGGGCCAGTGGTAGCACCGGGGAGCTGTTTTTT. This chain connects TRBV7-9 to TRBJ2-2; TRBD2 might be the D (7 bases). The germline V gene encodes CDR1 SEHNR and CDR2 FQNEAQ (reference sequence). The CDR3 is 19 residues long. Trimming removed 8 bases at V and 4 bases at J, with 29 bases between. The complete variable domain, with remaining parts taken from reference TRBV7-9 and TRBJ2-2, reads DTGVSQNPRHKITKRGQNVTFRCDPISEHNRLYWYRQTLGQGPEFLTYFQNEAQLEKSRLLSDRFSAERPKGSFSTLEIQRTEQGDSAMYLCASRPPSAGASGSTGELFFGEGSRLTVL.

The J gene is TRBJ1-2, the V gene TRBV18; TRBD1 matches 7 bases. The trim removed 4 bases at V and 6 bases at J, leaving 5 bases unmatched. The CDR3 is 13 amino acids. From germline, CDR1 is KGHSH and CDR2 LQKENI. DNA of the CDR3: TGTGCCAGCTCACTATCAGGGGGTAATGGCTACACCTTC. Protein product: CASSLSGGNGYTF.

V gene TRBV11-2 combines with J gene TRBJ2-7, with a weak D call TRBD1 (5 bases). Germline CDR1 SGHAT, CDR2 FQNNGV. There are 15 residues in the CDR3. Trimming took 1 base from V and 7 from J, leaving 17 bases between them. CDR3 coding DNA: TGTGCCAGCAGCTTAGTAAGGGGCCCCTGGAGTGAGCAGTACTTC. This sequence encodes CASSLVRGPWSEQYF.